This TCR beta chain emerged from a study of T cell responses to AZD1222 COVID-19 vaccine. Germline V gives CDR1 MDHEN, CDR2 SYDVKM. V was pared by 6 bases and J by 3 bases, with 12 bases between. The CDR3 consists of 13 residues. Measured with immunoSEQ multiplex PCR; TCRdb has only the in-frame clones, and not every one. The profile shows about 100,000 clones, about nine tenths of them singletons. The origin of this receptor is an adult in good health. V usage is TRBV28 and J usage is TRBJ2-7; D not certain. Sequences were derived from peripheral blood, sampled on day 0 of AZD1222 vaccination. The CDR3 DNA reads TGTGCCAGCAGGGTTACATTTTACTACGAGCAGTACTTC. It codes for CASRVTFYYEQYF.